The sample holds a few counts of the clone carrying this T cell receptor beta chain. Trimming pared 6 bases from V and 6 bases from J, leaving 12 bases between. The CDR3 is made up of 13 amino acids. The germline V gene has CDR1 SGHTA and CDR2 FQGNSA. MiXCR, applied by TCRdb to the 5' RACE reads, yields one record per CDR3 protein. The sample includes hundreds of thousands of distinct CDR3 sequences, 25% to 30% of them seen just once. The record originates from a study of T-cell memory formation after mild COVID-19. This clonotype was obtained from an adult woman who had mild COVID-19 (a few samples of this study predate the infection). Cell type and time point are not known. The V gene is TRBV7-2, the J gene TRBJ1-5, with D uncertain. Sequenced sample: PBMCs or a T cell subset sorted from them (not recorded which). CDR3 in amino acids: CASRGWPGQPQHF. CDR3 sequence (DNA): TGTGCCAGCAGAGGTTGGCCCGGTCAGCCCCAGCATTTT.